The 18 T cell receptor beta chains in this list originate from one sample, sequenced in a study of blood T cell repertoires in COVID-19. The method was immunoSEQ multiplex PCR; TCRdb's version includes in-frame clones alone and lacks a portion of them. Counted here are over 95,000 clones, 81% occurring once; the ten biggest clones make up 8.5% to 12%. Sequencing was done on a sample of peripheral blood. Receptors originate from a human donor in a cohort sampled during active COVID-19.

This clone has just one count. The chain couples TRBV6-5 to TRBJ1-1; perhaps TRBD1 as D (5 bases). Germline-derived CDR1 and CDR2 are MNHEY and SVGAGI. V was trimmed by 5 bases and J by 4 bases, leaving 8 bases between them. There are 12 residues in the CDR3. CDR3 amino acids: CASSQQGTEAFF. The CDR3 DNA follows: TGTGCCAGCAGTCAGCAGGGCACTGAAGCTTTCTTT.

The chain employs TRBV5-1 and TRBJ2-6; 8 bases match TRBD1. Looked up from germline, CDR1 is SGHRS and CDR2 is YFSETQ. The CDR3 has 17 residues. The junction had 6 bases not matched to a gene; V was cut back by 4 bases and J by 0 bases. CDR3 DNA sequence: TGCGCCAGCAGCGAAACGACAGGGGTCTCTGGGGCCAACGTCCTGACTTTC. Translated: CASSETTGVSGANVLTF. Together with reference TRBV5-1 and TRBJ2-6, the CDR3 gives the full variable domain: KAGVTQTPRYLIKTRGQQVTLSCSPISGHRSVSWYQQTPGQGLQFLFEYFSETQRNKGNFPGRFSGRQFSNSRSEMNVSTLELGDSALYLCASSETTGVSGANVLTFGAGSRLTVL.

This chain joins TRBV5-1 and TRBJ2-7; TRBD2 matches at 14 bases. The germline CDR1 and CDR2 sequences are SGHRS and YFSETQ. The CDR3 is made up of 16 amino acids. The V and J ends lost 0 bases and 5 bases, in that order; junction bases with no gene match: 4. The CDR3 DNA reads TGCGCCAGCAGCTTGGCGGGGACTAGCGGGGGAAACGAGCAGTACTTC. Its protein product is CASSLAGTSGGNEQYF.

In nucleotides, the CDR3 is TGTGCCAGCAGTTTTCGCGTCCGAGCGAACACTGAAGCTTTCTTT. Translating it yields CASSFRVRANTEAFF. V is TRBV28 and J is TRBJ1-1; D unresolved. The V end lost 3 bases, the J end lost 1 base, and 12 bases lay between the germline ends. Germline V gene sequence: CDR1 MDHEN, CDR2 SYDVKM. The CDR3 is 15 residues long.

This clone came up many times. The chain combines TRBV4-3 with TRBJ2-7; TRBD1 agrees at 9 bases. V was pared by 5 bases and J by 3 bases, with 5 bases of the junction left unmatched. The CDR3 is made up of 14 amino acids. Per germline, CDR1 LGHNA and CDR2 YSLEER. In nucleotides, the CDR3 is TGCGCCAGCAGCAAAGCGACAGGGGGCTACGAGCAGTACTTC. This encodes CASSKATGGYEQYF.

This chain joins TRBV30 and TRBJ1-3; 8 positions agree with TRBD1. The CDR3 extends over 15 amino acids. V trimming: 4 bases; J trimming: 0 bases; junction bases outside the gene matches: 5. In germline, CDR1 is GTSNPN, CDR2 SVGIG (reference sequence). In nucleotides, the CDR3 is TGTGCCTGGACGTCAGGGGGCGCCTCTGGAAACACCATATATTTT. Its protein is CAWTSGGASGNTIYF.

This clone turned up a few times. The J gene is TRBJ1-4, the V gene TRBV7-9; TRBD1 matches at 8 bases. V was pared by 2 bases and J by 6 bases, with 8 bases of the junction left unmatched. The germline CDR1 and CDR2 sequences are SEHNR and FQNEAQ (reference sequence). CDR3 length: 16 residues. CDR3 region: CASSLPRQGKHEKLFF. CDR3 in DNA: TGTGCCAGCAGCTTACCCCGACAGGGGAAACATGAAAAACTGTTTTTT.

The count of this clone is one. V gene TRBV5-1 combines with J gene TRBJ2-7; D is possibly TRBD2 (6 bases). The CDR3 has 13 amino acids. Germline values: CDR1 SGHRS, CDR2 YFSETQ. V lost 2 bases to trimming and J lost 6 bases, with 12 bases between them. CDR3 amino acids: CASSFGSEGEQYF. CDR3 nucleotide sequence: TGCGCCAGCAGCTTTGGCTCGGAGGGCGAGCAGTACTTC.

The chain couples TRBV18 to TRBJ2-7, with 8 bases lining up with TRBD1. V lost 4 bases and J lost 3; bases outside the gene matches: 5. CDR3 length equals 14 residues. Germline values: CDR1 KGHSH, CDR2 LQKENI. The CDR3 nucleotides are TGTGCCAGCTCACGCCAGGGACAGGACTACGAGCAGTACTTC. This codes for CASSRQGQDYEQYF.

The CDR3 is CASSMRKETQYF. The CDR3 bases are TGTGCCAGTAGTATGAGAAAAGAGACCCAGTACTTC. The rearrangement joins TRBV19 to TRBJ2-5; D call uncertain. V shed 3 bases and J shed 3 bases, with 5 bases lying between them. The germline CDR1 and CDR2 sequences are LNHDA and SQIVND (reference sequence). CDR3 length: 12 residues.

The chain has TRBV9 and TRBJ1-5; 9 bases agree with TRBD1. The V and J ends lost 4 bases and 6 bases, in that order; junction bases with no gene match: 5. CDR3 length: 14 amino acids. Germline lookup yields CDR1 SGDLS and CDR2 YYNGEE. CDR3 sequence reads: CASSRGTGIQPQHF. The CDR3 DNA reads TGTGCCAGCAGCAGAGGGACAGGGATTCAGCCCCAGCATTTT.

The chain employs TRBV6-2 or TRBV6-3 and TRBJ2-7; TRBD1 matches at 7 bases. Looked up from germline, CDR1 is MNHEY and CDR2 is SVGEGT. The CDR3 is made up of 15 amino acids. Losses at the gene ends were 6 bases for V and 3 bases for J; bases not matched to a gene: 11. The CDR3 nucleotides are TGTGCCAGCAGCCTCGGGGCAGGGGGTAGCTACGAGCAGTACTTC. Translation: CASSLGAGGSYEQYF.

This chain joins TRBV6-5 and TRBJ2-7, with D possibly matching TRBD1 (6 bases). The CDR3 consists of 15 residues. Trimming stripped 3 bases from V and 5 bases from J, with 17 bases between. In germline, CDR1 is MNHEY, CDR2 SVGAGI. This chain's CDR3 is CASSYFRGSGDEQYF. The DNA for the CDR3 is TGTGCCAGCAGTTATTTCAGGGGATCAGGTGACGAGCAGTACTTC.

This clone occurred once. The gene calls are TRBV3-1 (or the pseudogene TRBV3-2) and TRBJ2-6; perhaps TRBD1 as D (5 bases). Germline CDR1 LGHDT, CDR2 YNNKEL (reference sequence). The CDR3 sequence is 15 residues long. Deletions cut 0 bases from V and 4 bases from J, with 7 bases between. This chain's CDR3 is CASSQEGAGANVLTF. The CDR3 bases are TGTGCCAGCAGCCAAGAAGGGGCGGGGGCCAACGTCCTGACTTTC.

The sample holds one count of this clone. This chain joins TRBV7-9 and TRBJ1-2, with TRBD1 as a possible D gene (6 bases). The germline CDR1 and CDR2 sequences are SEHNR and FQNEAQ (reference sequence). V lost 5 bases, J lost 6 bases, and 22 bases lay in between. The CDR3 spans 16 residues. The chain's CDR3 is CASSPPGRGTVNGYTF. As DNA, the CDR3 is TGTGCCAGCAGCCCCCCAGGTAGGGGGACGGTTAATGGCTACACCTTC. The complete variable domain, with remaining parts taken from reference TRBV7-9 and TRBJ1-2, reads DTGVSQNPRHKITKRGQNVTFRCDPISEHNRLYWYRQTLGQGPEFLTYFQNEAQLEKSRLLSDRFSAERPKGSFSTLEIQRTEQGDSAMYLCASSPPGRGTVNGYTFGSGTRLTVV.

The chain uses TRBV2 and TRBJ1-5; D is undetermined. Trimming took 8 bases from V and 2 from J, leaving 13 bases between them. CDR1 is SNHLY, CDR2 FYNNEI, per germline. This CDR3 region has 14 residues. DNA for the CDR3: TGTGCCAGCTCCTTCGAGCTCGGCAATCAGCCCCAGCATTTT. Amino acid sequence: CASSFELGNQPQHF.

V gene TRBV5-3 combines with J gene TRBJ1-5; TRBD1 might be the D (5 bases). TRBV5-3 qualifies as an ORF whose function is uncertain. The CDR3 is made up of 17 amino acids. V lost 0 bases and J 3 bases, leaving 16 bases between the germline ends. The CDR3, as DNA: TGTGCCAGAAGCTTGGTTGGGCAGGGTGCGGACAATCAGCCCCAGCATTTT. Amino acid sequence: CARSLVGQGADNQPQHF.

The J gene is TRBJ2-7, the V gene TRBV5-4, with 8 bases aligning to TRBD2. Germline CDR1 SGHNT, CDR2 YYREEE (reference sequence). The V gene end was trimmed by 4 bases and the J gene end by 9 bases; junction bases not matched to a gene: 6. This CDR3 is 12 amino acids long. CDR3 bases: TGTGCCAGCAGCGGGACGACTAGCGCGCAGTACTTC. This codes for CASSGTTSAQYF.